The next 21 T cell receptor beta chains were all read from a single sample in a study of blood T cell repertoires in COVID-19. Assay: immunoSEQ multiplex PCR; the TCRdb copy retains only in-frame clones and omits some. Here the sample spans roughly 100,000 clones, 85% to 90% being singletons. Sequencing was performed on peripheral blood. Receptor source: a human donor in a cohort sampled during active COVID-19.

The rearrangement joins TRBV10-1 to TRBJ2-2, with 7 bases identical to TRBD1. Per the germline V gene, CDR1 is WNHNN and CDR2 is SYGVQD (reference sequence). V lost 1 base and J lost 4; bases outside the gene matches: 6. This CDR3 has 16 residues. The DNA for the CDR3 is TGCGCCAGCAGTGAGTTAGGGGGCATCGGCACCGGGGAGCTGTTTTTT. It encodes CASSELGGIGTGELFF.

The V call is TRBV27, the J call TRBJ2-1, with 11 bases that match TRBD1. Germline V gives CDR1 MNHEY, CDR2 SMNVEV (reference sequence). V shed 5 bases and J 9 bases; nucleotides not matched to a gene: 6. The CDR3 extends over 14 amino acids. The CDR3 sequence: CASSRGQGAGEQFF. The DNA of the CDR3 is TGTGCCAGCAGTCGTGGACAGGGGGCGGGTGAGCAGTTCTTC.

J is TRBJ2-5 and V is TRBV5-5; 7 bases are a match to TRBD2. The germline V gene encodes CDR1 SGHKS and CDR2 YYEKEE (reference sequence). This CDR3 comprises 18 residues. The ends lost 0 bases at V and 1 base at J; junction bases unmatched: 12. This CDR3 reads CASSLGVSGGATQETQYF. In DNA form, the CDR3 reads TGTGCCAGCAGCTTGGGAGTGTCGGGGGGTGCGACCCAAGAGACCCAGTACTTC.

This clone was observed a few times. V gene TRBV6-2 or TRBV6-3 combines with J gene TRBJ1-1; D remains unclear. The germline V and J ends were trimmed by 2 bases and 4 bases, with 8 bases remaining between them. The CDR3 loop spans 13 amino acids. Germline lookup yields CDR1 MNHEY and CDR2 SVGEGT. This CDR3 is CASSYGETTEAFF. As DNA, the CDR3 is TGTGCCAGCAGTTACGGAGAGACCACTGAAGCTTTCTTT.

In its sample, this clone was seen a few times. This chain uses TRBV15 with TRBJ1-3; a weak D match, TRBD1 (5 bases). CDR1 is LNHNV and CDR2 is YYDKDF in the germline V gene (reference sequence). Trimming pared 2 bases from V and 0 bases from J, leaving 11 bases between. The CDR3 covers 16 residues. The CDR3 bases are TGTGCCACCAGCAGACGCCGACAGACCTCTGGAAACACCATATATTTT. Translation: CATSRRRQTSGNTIYF. Together with reference TRBV15 and TRBJ1-3, the CDR3 gives the full variable domain: DAMVIQNPRYQVTQFGKPVTLSCSQTLNHNVMYWYQQKSSQAPKLLFHYYDKDFNNEADTPDNFQSRRPNTSFCFLDIRSPGLGDTAMYLCATSRRRQTSGNTIYFGEGSWLTVV.

The chain uses TRBV27 and TRBJ2-3; no firm D call. Germline V gene sequence: CDR1 MNHEY, CDR2 SMNVEV (reference sequence). V was trimmed by 2 bases and J by 0 bases, leaving 6 bases between them. The CDR3 has 14 amino acids. The CDR3 loop is CASSLMASTDTQYF. DNA of the CDR3: TGTGCCAGCAGTTTAATGGCTAGCACAGATACGCAGTATTTT.

This clone was detected only a few times. J is TRBJ1-1 and V is TRBV7-6; no firm D call. The CDR3 runs 15 residues. Trimming removed 5 bases at V and 5 bases at J, with 18 bases between. The germline V gene has CDR1 SGHVS and CDR2 FNYEAQ. CDR3 DNA sequence: TGTGCCAGCAGCGAGAATATTTTAGGAGGGACTGAAGCTTTCTTT. Translated, it gives CASSENILGGTEAFF.

The rearrangement links TRBV25-1 to TRBJ2-4, with 7 bases lining up with TRBD1. The CDR3 is 16 amino acids. Germline V gives CDR1 MGHDK, CDR2 SYGVNS. V dropped 6 bases and J dropped 3; count of bases not matched to a gene: 11. The CDR3 DNA is TGTGCCAGCAGAGAGACAGGGAAGTCAGGCAAAAACATTCAGTACTTC. This encodes CASRETGKSGKNIQYF.

The rearrangement uses TRBV20-1 and TRBJ1-2; D is ambiguous. The V end was cut by 7 bases, the J end by 4 bases, with 10 bases between. This CDR3 has 11 residues. The germline V gene encodes CDR1 DFQATT and CDR2 SNEGSKA (reference sequence). CDR3 nucleotide sequence: TGCAGTGGGGCGGAGGCCTATGGCTACACCTTC. It translates to CSGAEAYGYTF.

V gene TRBV29-1 combines with J gene TRBJ1-6; 8 bases are a match to TRBD1. CDR1 and CDR2 from the germline V gene are SQVTM and ANQGSEA. V shed 7 bases and J 7 bases; nucleotides not matched to a gene: 9. This CDR3 is built from 14 residues. The DNA for the CDR3 is TGCAGCGCTTCGGAGGGACAGGCCAATTCACCCCTCCACTTT. It translates to CSASEGQANSPLHF.

This chain joins TRBV6-1 and TRBJ2-4; D perhaps matches TRBD2 (5 bases). The CDR3 spans 17 residues. Germline CDR1 and CDR2: MNHNS and SASEGT. Trimming cost V 1 base and J 0 bases, with 13 bases left between them. CDR3 coding DNA: TGTGCCAGCAGTGAAGTGGTGGCGGGTCGAGCCAAAAACATTCAGTACTTC. It encodes CASSEVVAGRAKNIQYF.

This clone was seen just once. This chain joins TRBV3-1 (or the pseudogene TRBV3-2) and TRBJ1-4; D call uncertain. CDR1 and CDR2 from the germline V gene are LGHDT and YNNKEL (reference sequence). The CDR3 extends over 12 amino acids. Trimming took off 4 bases at V and 10 bases at J, with 10 bases between the two ends. Here the CDR3 reads CASSLSAGKLFF. For the CDR3, the DNA is TGTGCCAGCAGCCTTTCGGCGGGAAAACTGTTTTTT.

The chain carries TRBV28 and TRBJ2-2; TRBD2 aligns across 8 bases. CDR1 and CDR2 from the germline V gene are MDHEN and SYDVKM. This CDR3 has 17 residues. V lost 5 bases and J lost 4; bases outside the gene matches: 12. CDR3 DNA sequence: TGTGCCAGCAGTCCCCCCTCCGGGACTAGGGGCACCGGGGAGCTGTTTTTT. Translating gives CASSPPSGTRGTGELFF.

The rearrangement uses TRBV19 and TRBJ2-7, with 9 bases fitting TRBD1. The V gene end was trimmed by 5 bases and the J gene end by 5 bases; junction bases not matched to a gene: 10. This CDR3 has 15 residues. Germline V gives CDR1 LNHDA, CDR2 SQIVND (reference sequence). CDR3 nucleotide sequence: TGTGCCAGTAGTCCATCGGACAGGGGAGTCGACGAGCAGTACTTC. This codes for CASSPSDRGVDEQYF.

This clone has a single count. The chain couples TRBV28 to TRBJ2-3; 12 positions agree with TRBD2. V lost 10 bases and J lost 4; bases outside the gene matches: 9. The CDR3 sequence is 15 residues long. Looked up from germline, CDR1 is MDHEN and CDR2 is SYDVKM. The CDR3 DNA is TGTGCCACATCCCTAGCGGGAGGGAAGGCAGATACGCAGTATTTT. It specifies CATSLAGGKADTQYF.

This clone was seen once. V is TRBV10-3 and J is TRBJ2-7; D may be TRBD1 (5 bases). The CDR3 totals 15 residues. Germline V gives CDR1 ENHRY, CDR2 SYGVKD. The germline V and J ends were trimmed by 2 bases and 1 base, with 12 bases remaining between them. The CDR3 is CAISEEARGSYEQYF. The CDR3 DNA reads TGTGCCATCAGTGAGGAGGCAAGGGGTTCCTACGAGCAGTACTTC.

The rearrangement uses TRBV6-2 or TRBV6-3 and TRBJ2-5; no clear D gene. CDR1 and CDR2 (germline): MNHEY, SVGEGT. The CDR3 totals 13 residues. The V end lost 2 bases, the J end lost 7 bases, and 11 bases lay between the germline ends. The CDR3 here is CASSYSDRGTQYF. Here the CDR3 DNA reads TGTGCCAGCAGTTACAGTGACCGAGGGACCCAGTACTTC.

The chain joins TRBV9 to TRBJ2-7; D perhaps matches TRBD1 (6 bases). The V and J ends lost 1 base and 5 bases respectively, with 10 bases between them. There are 13 residues in the CDR3. Germline-derived CDR1 and CDR2 are SGDLS and YYNGEE. Written as DNA, the CDR3 is TGTGCCAGCAGCGTACAGTCAGGGGACGAGCAGTACTTC. Encoded protein: CASSVQSGDEQYF.

V gene TRBV27 combines with J gene TRBJ2-3, with 8 bases that match TRBD2. The CDR3 has 17 residues. Germline CDR1 and CDR2: MNHEY and SMNVEV (reference sequence). Losses at the gene ends were 1 base for V and 5 bases for J; bases not matched to a gene: 11. The CDR3 loop reads CASSLWVRGGRVDTQYF. CDR3 coding DNA: TGTGCCAGCAGTTTATGGGTCCGGGGGGGCCGGGTAGATACGCAGTATTTT.

This clone was observed once. This sequence joins TRBV29-1 and TRBJ2-3, with D possibly being TRBD2 (5 bases). Germline V CDR1 and CDR2: SQVTM, ANQGSEA. The CDR3 totals 16 residues. The V gene lost 0 bases and the J gene lost 1 base, with 14 bases spanning the gap. DNA for the CDR3: TGCAGCGTTGAAGATATGAGGGCCGAGGGCACAGATACGCAGTATTTT. It is translated as CSVEDMRAEGTDTQYF.

The chain is built from TRBV24-1 and TRBJ2-1, with 15 positions matching TRBD2. CDR1 is KGHDR and CDR2 is SFDVKD in the germline V gene. The CDR3 runs 19 residues. Unmatched junction bases numbered 11, after V lost 2 bases and J lost 7 bases. CDR3 sequence reads: CATSDSLGTSGRLPNEQFF. Written as DNA, the CDR3 is TGTGCCACCAGTGATTCGCTCGGGACTAGCGGGAGGTTGCCTAATGAGCAGTTCTTC.